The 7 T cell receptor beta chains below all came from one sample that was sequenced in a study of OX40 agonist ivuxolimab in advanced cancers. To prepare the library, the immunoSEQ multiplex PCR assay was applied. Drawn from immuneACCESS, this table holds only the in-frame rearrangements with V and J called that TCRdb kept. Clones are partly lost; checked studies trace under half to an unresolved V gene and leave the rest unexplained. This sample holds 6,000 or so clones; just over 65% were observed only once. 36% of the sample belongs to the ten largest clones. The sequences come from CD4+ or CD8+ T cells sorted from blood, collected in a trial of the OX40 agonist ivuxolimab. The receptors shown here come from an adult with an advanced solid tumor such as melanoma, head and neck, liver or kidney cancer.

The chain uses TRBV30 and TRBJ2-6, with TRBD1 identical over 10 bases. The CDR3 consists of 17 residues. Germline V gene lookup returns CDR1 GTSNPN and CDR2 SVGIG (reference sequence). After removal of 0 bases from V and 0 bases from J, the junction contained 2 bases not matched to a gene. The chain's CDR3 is CAWSVWDRGSGANVLTF. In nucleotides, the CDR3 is TGTGCCTGGAGTGTATGGGACAGGGGCTCTGGGGCCAACGTCCTGACTTTC.

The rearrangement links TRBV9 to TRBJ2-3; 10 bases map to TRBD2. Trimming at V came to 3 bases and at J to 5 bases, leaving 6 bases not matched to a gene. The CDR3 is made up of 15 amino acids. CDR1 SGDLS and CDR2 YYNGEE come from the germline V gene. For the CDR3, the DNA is TGTGCCAGCAGCGCAGCGGGAGGGCCTGGAGATACGCAGTATTTT. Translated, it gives CASSAAGGPGDTQYF.

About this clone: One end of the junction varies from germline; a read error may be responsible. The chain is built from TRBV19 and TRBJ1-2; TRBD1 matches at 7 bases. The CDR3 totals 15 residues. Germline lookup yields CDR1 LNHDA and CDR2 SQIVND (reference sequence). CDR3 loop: CASSNTGVTIYGYAF. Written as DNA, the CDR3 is TGTGCCAGTAGTAACACAGGGGTAACAATCTATGGCTACGCCTTC.

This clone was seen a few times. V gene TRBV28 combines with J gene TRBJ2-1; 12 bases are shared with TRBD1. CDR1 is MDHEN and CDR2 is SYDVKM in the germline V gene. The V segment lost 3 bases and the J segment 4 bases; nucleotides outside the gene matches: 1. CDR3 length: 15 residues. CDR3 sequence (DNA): TGTGCCAGCAGTTTGGGACAGGGGGCATACAATGAGCAGTTCTTC. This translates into CASSLGQGAYNEQFF.

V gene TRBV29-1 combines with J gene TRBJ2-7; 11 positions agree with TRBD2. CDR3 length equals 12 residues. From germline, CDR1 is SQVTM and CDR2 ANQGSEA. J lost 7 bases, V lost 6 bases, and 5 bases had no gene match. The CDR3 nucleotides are TGCAGCGTCGGGACTAGCGGAGGGGAGCAGTACTTC. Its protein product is CSVGTSGGEQYF.

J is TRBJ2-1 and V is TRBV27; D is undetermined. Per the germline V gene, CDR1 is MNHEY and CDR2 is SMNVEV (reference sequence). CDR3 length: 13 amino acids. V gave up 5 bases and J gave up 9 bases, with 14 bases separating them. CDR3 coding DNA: TGTGCCAGCAGTCTCGCGGCCTTCGCTGAGCAGTTCTTC. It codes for CASSLAAFAEQFF.

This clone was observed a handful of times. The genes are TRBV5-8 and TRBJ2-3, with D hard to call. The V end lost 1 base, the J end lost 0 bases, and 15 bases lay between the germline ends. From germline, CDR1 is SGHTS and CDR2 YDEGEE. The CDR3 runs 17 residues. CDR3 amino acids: CASSLNLPTISTDTQYF. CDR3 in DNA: TGTGCCAGCAGCTTGAACCTTCCAACCATTAGCACAGATACGCAGTATTTT.